The 25 T cell receptor beta chains below were found in one sample sequenced in a study of OX40 agonist ivuxolimab in advanced cancers. The method was immunoSEQ multiplex PCR; TCRdb's version includes in-frame clones alone and lacks a portion of them. The table has roughly 70,000 clones, approximately 90% seen once. Sequencing was performed on CD4+ or CD8+ T cells sorted from blood, taken in a trial of the OX40 agonist ivuxolimab. The receptors were sampled from an adult with an advanced solid tumor such as melanoma, head and neck, liver or kidney cancer.

The chain combines TRBV25-1 with TRBJ1-4; D is unresolved. Germline V lookup: CDR1 MGHDK, CDR2 SYGVNS. This CDR3 is built from 13 residues. V lost 2 bases and J 12 bases, leaving 13 bases between the germline ends. The CDR3 loop is CASSEPIGSELFF. Here the CDR3 DNA reads TGTGCCAGCAGTGAACCGATCGGGAGCGAACTGTTTTTT.

The chain joins TRBV4-1 to TRBJ2-5, with D perhaps matching TRBD2 (6 bases). Germline lookup yields CDR1 MGHRA and CDR2 YSYEKL. CDR3 length: 13 residues. Trimming stripped 4 bases from V and 8 bases from J, with 14 bases between. This chain's CDR3 is CASSPRLEDTQYF. The CDR3 DNA reads TGCGCCAGCAGCCCTCGACTAGAGGATACCCAGTACTTC.

This chain connects TRBV4-3 to TRBJ1-1; D not certain. V was cut by 0 bases and J by 1 base, with 6 bases left in between. Germline loops: CDR1 LGHNA, CDR2 YSLEER. The CDR3 sequence is 14 residues long. This CDR3 is CASSQEAGNTEAFF. CDR3 sequence (DNA): TGCGCCAGCAGCCAAGAAGCCGGGAACACTGAAGCTTTCTTT.

This clone occurred many times. The J gene is TRBJ2-7, the V gene TRBV9, with D tentatively TRBD1 or TRBD2 (7 bases each). The CDR3 totals 16 residues. The germline gives CDR1 SGDLS, CDR2 YYNGEE. V lost 0 bases to trimming and J lost 6 bases, with 19 bases between them. The CDR3: CASSVVGGGLDSEQYF. The DNA of the CDR3 is TGTGCCAGCAGCGTAGTGGGAGGGGGCCTTGACTCCGAGCAGTACTTC.

The rearrangement links TRBV5-6 to TRBJ1-5, with D perhaps matching TRBD1 (6 bases). The ends were cut back, 0 bases at V and 7 bases at J, with 11 bases in the middle. CDR3 size: 14 residues. Germline lookup yields CDR1 SGHDT and CDR2 YYEEEE. The DNA for the CDR3 is TGTGCCAGCAGCTTGGGGACAGAAGGGCAGCCCCAGCATTTT. Its protein product is CASSLGTEGQPQHF.

This chain joins TRBV6-1 and TRBJ2-4, with 11 bases that match TRBD1. This CDR3 region has 14 residues. J gave up 8 bases and V 8 bases, and 8 bases lay outside the gene matches. Germline loops: CDR1 MNHNS, CDR2 SASEGT. Written as DNA, the CDR3 is TGTGCCAGCGCCTGGACAGGGGGCATGGACATTCAGTACTTC. Its translation is CASAWTGGMDIQYF.

The J gene is TRBJ1-2, the V gene TRBV6-1; D gene ambiguous. Germline V CDR1 and CDR2: MNHNS, SASEGT. This CDR3 is 11 amino acids long. The V end lost 8 bases, the J end lost 5 bases, and 9 bases lay between the germline ends. The CDR3 loop reads CASEAAYGYTF. In DNA form, the CDR3 reads TGTGCCAGCGAGGCAGCTTATGGCTACACCTTC.

J is TRBJ2-3 and V is TRBV7-9, with 7 bases fitting TRBD2. This CDR3 spans 18 amino acids. CDR1 SEHNR and CDR2 FQNEAQ come from the germline V gene (reference sequence). The V segment lost 5 bases and the J segment 1 base; nucleotides outside the gene matches: 15. CDR3 sequence (DNA): TGTGCCAGCAGCCCACGTGAGGCGCGGGAGATGGGCACAGATACGCAGTATTTT. Protein: CASSPREAREMGTDTQYF.

The chain has TRBV9 and TRBJ2-5; D unresolved. Between the trimmed V and J ends, which lost 1 base and 1 base, there was a span of 11 bases. The CDR3 is 15 residues long. CDR1 SGDLS and CDR2 YYNGEE come from the germline V gene. CDR3 DNA sequence: TGTGCCAGCAGCGTATTCGGGTCTTTCCAAGAGACCCAGTACTTC. This encodes CASSVFGSFQETQYF.

The chain carries TRBV19 and TRBJ2-2; TRBD1 matches at 7 bases. Trimming took 7 bases from V and 1 from J; bases not matched to a gene: 6. The CDR3 is 15 amino acids. Germline loops: CDR1 LNHDA, CDR2 SQIVND (reference sequence). CDR3 region: CASTHQGVNTGELFF. CDR3 nucleotide sequence: TGTGCCAGTACACACCAGGGGGTGAACACCGGGGAGCTGTTTTTT.

CDR3 in DNA: TGTGCCAGCAGTGAATGGCTCCAGGGATACGAGCAGTACTTC. It codes for CASSEWLQGYEQYF. V is TRBV6-1 and J is TRBJ2-7; maybe TRBD1 (5 bases). Germline V lookup: CDR1 MNHNS, CDR2 SASEGT. This CDR3 region has 14 residues. With 2 bases removed from V and 4 bases from J, the gap between germline ends came to 12 bases.

This clone was detected once. The chain links TRBV2 to TRBJ1-1; TRBD1 matches 7 bases. The CDR3 consists of 14 residues. With 5 bases clipped from V and 4 bases from J, the junction kept 7 bases outside the gene matches. CDR1 is SNHLY, CDR2 FYNNEI, per germline. The CDR3 region is CASSHPQGGTEAFF. As DNA, the CDR3 is TGTGCCAGCAGTCACCCCCAGGGGGGCACTGAAGCTTTCTTT. Supplemented by reference TRBV2 and TRBJ1-1, the full variable domain reads EPEVTQTPSHQVTQMGQEVILRCVPISNHLYFYWYRQILGQKVEFLVSFYNNEISEKSEIFDDQFSVERPDGSNFTLKIRSTKLEDSAMYFCASSHPQGGTEAFFGQGTRLTVV.

The chain carries TRBV27 and TRBJ1-5; maybe TRBD1 (5 bases). The CDR3 contains 16 residues. The ends were cut back, 6 bases at V and 5 bases at J, with 20 bases in the middle. Germline V gene data show CDR1 as MNHEY and CDR2 as SMNVEV (reference sequence). CDR3 amino acids: CASRSGVSLGDQPQHF. In DNA, the CDR3 is TGTGCCAGCAGATCGGGGGTTTCCCTGGGGGATCAGCCCCAGCATTTT.

The chain recombines TRBV19 with TRBJ1-6, with a weak D call TRBD1 (6 bases). Germline V gene sequence: CDR1 LNHDA, CDR2 SQIVND (reference sequence). The CDR3 covers 13 residues. V lost 1 base and J lost 13, with 11 bases in between. The CDR3 is CASSIVSGEPLHF. CDR3 bases: TGTGCCAGTAGTATAGTATCAGGGGAGCCCCTCCACTTT. The full variable domain, in which reference TRBV19 and TRBJ1-6 provide the parts outside the CDR3, is DGGITQSPKYLFRKEGQNVTLSCEQNLNHDAMYWYRQDPGQGLRLIYYSQIVNDFQKGDIAEGYSVSREKKESFPLTVTSAQKNPTAFYLCASSIVSGEPLHFGNGTRLTVT.

This rearrangement joins TRBV5-4 to TRBJ2-7, with 8 bases that match TRBD1. The germline V gene encodes CDR1 SGHNT and CDR2 YYREEE (reference sequence). The CDR3 covers 15 residues. Trimming at V came to 3 bases and at J to 4 bases, leaving 9 bases not matched to a gene. This chain's CDR3 is CASSSQTGGRYEQYF. The CDR3 DNA is TGTGCCAGCAGCTCTCAAACAGGGGGAAGGTACGAGCAGTACTTC.

V is TRBV7-9 and J is TRBJ2-2; 8 bases fit TRBD1. V shed 5 bases and J 6 bases; nucleotides not matched to a gene: 8. The CDR3 runs 15 residues. Looked up from germline, CDR1 is SEHNR and CDR2 is FQNEAQ (reference sequence). The chain's CDR3 is CASSPYSGGPGELFF. CDR3 sequence (DNA): TGTGCCAGCAGCCCATATTCAGGGGGCCCCGGGGAGCTGTTTTTT.

The chain couples TRBV6-5 to TRBJ1-5; D is uncertain. Germline V lookup: CDR1 MNHEY, CDR2 SVGAGI. This CDR3 has 15 residues. Trimming shortened V by 0 bases and J by 3 bases, and 9 bases separated the two germline ends. CDR3 protein: CASSYSGQINQPQHF. The CDR3 region has the DNA TGTGCCAGCAGTTACTCGGGCCAAATCAATCAGCCCCAGCATTTT.

With respect to this clone: Additional DNA sequences in this sample encode the identical CDR3. V is TRBV30 and J is TRBJ1-2; D remains ambiguous. V gave up 0 bases and J gave up 7 bases, with 6 bases separating them. CDR1 is GTSNPN and CDR2 is SVGIG in the germline V gene (reference sequence). The CDR3 sequence is 11 residues long. CDR3 in DNA: TGTGCCTGGAGTGTGGTGGGTGGCTACACCTTC. It specifies CAWSVVGGYTF.

The chain recombines TRBV7-9 with TRBJ1-5, with a tentative D call TRBD1 (5 bases). Trimming removed 4 bases at V and 3 bases at J, with 10 bases between. Germline V CDR1 and CDR2: SEHNR, FQNEAQ (reference sequence). The CDR3 runs to 14 residues. The DNA for the CDR3 is TGTGCCAGCAGCTCGGACACGGTCAATCAGCCCCAGCATTTT. It codes for CASSSDTVNQPQHF.

The chain links TRBV30 to TRBJ2-5; D could derive from TRBD1 or TRBD2 (5 bases each). This CDR3 is 15 amino acids long. V was cut by 0 bases and J by 5 bases, with 16 bases left in between. In germline, CDR1 is GTSNPN, CDR2 SVGIG (reference sequence). CDR3 sequence (DNA): TGTGCCTGGAGTGTACTAGGGGCTACCGGGGAGACCCAGTACTTC. Translation gives CAWSVLGATGETQYF.

V is TRBV19 and J is TRBJ2-5; tentative D call: TRBD1 (6 bases). The J call may be faulty, since TRBJ2-7 better matches the DNA end. The length of the CDR3 is 15 residues. Germline V CDR1 and CDR2: LNHDA, SQIVND (reference sequence). CDR3 DNA: TGTGCCAGTAGTATAGGGACAGCAGGACCCTACGAGCAGTACTTC. Translation gives CASSIGTAGPYEQYF.

This chain connects TRBV25-1 to TRBJ1-3; D unresolved. Germline V gives CDR1 MGHDK, CDR2 SYGVNS. The CDR3 is made up of 16 amino acids. V was clipped by 3 bases and J by 0 bases, with 12 bases between them. Here the CDR3 DNA reads TGTGCCAGCAGTGATAGAAACATCCTCTCTGGAAACACCATATATTTT. Protein sequence: CASSDRNILSGNTIYF. Complete variable domain (other parts from reference TRBV25-1 and TRBJ1-3): EADIYQTPRYLVIGTGKKITLECSQTMGHDKMYWYQQDPGMELHLIHYSYGVNSTEKGDLSSESTVSRIRTEHFPLTLESARPSHTSQYLCASSDRNILSGNTIYFGEGSWLTVV.

The chain couples TRBV4-3 to TRBJ1-1; no reliable D call. There are 15 residues in the CDR3. Trimming left V 2 bases short and J 3 bases short, with 13 bases between. The germline gives CDR1 LGHNA, CDR2 YSLEER. CDR3 residues: CASSQIDSGYTEAFF. The CDR3 DNA follows: TGCGCCAGCAGCCAAATCGATTCCGGGTACACTGAAGCTTTCTTT.

The chain combines TRBV6-6 with TRBJ2-7; TRBD2 matches at 7 bases. The J segment lost 2 bases and the V segment lost 3 bases, leaving 4 bases of the junction unmatched. The CDR3 contains 14 residues. CDR1 MNHNY and CDR2 SVGAGI come from the germline V gene (reference sequence). The CDR3 coding sequence is TGTGCCAGCAGTTATGCGGGGGATACCTACGAGCAGTACTTC. Amino acids: CASSYAGDTYEQYF.

This rearrangement joins TRBV5-8 to TRBJ1-1, with D possibly matching TRBD1 (5 bases). This CDR3 comprises 15 residues. The V end was cut by 4 bases, the J end by 1 base, with 14 bases between. CDR1 SGHTS and CDR2 YDEGEE come from the germline V gene. In nucleotides, the CDR3 is TGTGCCAGCAGCCGGGGACTCGGGGAGAACACTGAAGCTTTCTTT. Translation: CASSRGLGENTEAFF.